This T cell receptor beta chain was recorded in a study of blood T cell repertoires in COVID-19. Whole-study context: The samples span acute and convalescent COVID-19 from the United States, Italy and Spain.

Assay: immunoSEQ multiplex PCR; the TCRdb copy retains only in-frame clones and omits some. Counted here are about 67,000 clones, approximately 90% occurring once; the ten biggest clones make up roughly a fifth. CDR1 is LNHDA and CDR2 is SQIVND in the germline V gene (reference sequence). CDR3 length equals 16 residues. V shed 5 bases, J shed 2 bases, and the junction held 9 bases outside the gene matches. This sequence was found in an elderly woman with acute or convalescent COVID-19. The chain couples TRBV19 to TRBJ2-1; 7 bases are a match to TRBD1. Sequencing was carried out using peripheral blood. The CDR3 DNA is TGTGCCAGTAGTTCTTACCCGGGACAGACCTACAATGAGCAGTTCTTC. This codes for CASSSYPGQTYNEQFF.